Included here is one T cell receptor beta chain sequence, with context. There is no known antigen for this receptor. No per-base quality is available; no much larger clone lies one base away. The meaning of the sample's time point label: cycle 4 day 1 (C4D1), after around six weeks of nivolumab. Every trial patient had relapsed following autologous stem cell transplantation, and prior brentuximab vedotin exposure was what differed among cohorts A, B and C. The trial cohort included 56 patients with relapsed/refractory classical Hodgkin lymphoma, and each patient had a best overall response of complete response, partial response or progressive disease. Single-agent nivolumab was administered to trial patients in the multi-cohort phase II CheckMate 205 trial. Best overall response was determined by an independent review committee according to the 2007 International Working Group response criteria. Trial PBMCs were obtained immediately prior to nivolumab initiation (C1D1) and on therapy at cycle 2 day 1 and cycle 4 day 1. After peripheral blood was drawn into 8 mL Vacutainer Cell Preparation Tubes, PBMCs were isolated by centrifugation and then cryopreserved.

This sample is part of a study of PD-1 blockade in classical Hodgkin lymphoma (dated by TCRdb to about 2020). In terms of the full investigation: Nivolumab dosing was 3 mg/kg intravenously every 2 weeks, continuing until either disease progression or unacceptable toxicity. The study used TCR beta sequencing and CyTOF to define a peripheral blood immune signature of response to PD-1 blockade in classical Hodgkin lymphoma. General findings and caveats noted by the study authors: Baseline diversity similar to that of newly diagnosed patients was observed in trial patients achieving complete response, whereas significantly lower diversity was observed in partial responders and progressors. A significant rise by C4D1 was seen in CD4+ but not CD8+ TCR diversity (p=0.0027 vs p=0.16), with the rise being most apparent in complete responders (p=0.02). The study was limited to a single clinical trial cohort, and causes of repertoire differences, possibly disease activity or prior therapy, remained undefined. Baseline TCR diversity was reported to be lower in newly diagnosed patients than in healthy donors and to be lower still in relapsed/refractory patients. Lower diversity was observed in patients in whom nivolumab was started less than 1 year after ASCT, and these patients were excluded from later analyses so that confounding by immune reconstitution would be avoided.

Genomic DNA was isolated using the Qiagen DNeasy kit from unsorted PBMCs as well as from negatively selected CD4+ and CD8+ fractions. TCR beta CDR3 regions were subjected to amplification by immunoSEQ multiplex PCR with primers that anneal to V and J segments. Amplification bias was minimized using a synthetic immune receptor repertoire, and residual bias was removed computationally after sequencing. Per the source publication's procedure: Repertoire diversity was quantified as the Shannon entropy index using custom Python scripts. Unsorted, CD4+ and CD8+ repertoires were examined separately, except in combined analyses, for which CD4+ and CD8+ sequences were merged in silico. Clonal expansion was defined as at least a 2-fold frequency increase after treatment relative to C1D1, with a pseudocount of 0.5 for undetected baseline clones. Clones with 0 or 1 copy at C1D1 were defined as singleton clones, while clones with 2 or more copies were defined as non-singleton clones. Clones expanded in unsorted samples were annotated as CD4+, CD8+ or unknown by matching protein sequences in sorted samples from the same patient. Wilcoxon tests on paired samples were used to test changes in diversity from C1D1 to C4D1. TCRdb stores this immuneACCESS table with in-frame sequences only. Part of the clones is absent; in the studies checked, under half of the shortfall reflects unresolved V genes, and no reason is known for the rest. V and J calls and clone size come straight from that table; D and trimming were deduced from the DNA. The table for this sample lists 43,000 or so clones; roughly 78% of them were counted only once. The ten largest clones capture 37% of the sample.

The CDR3 spans 17 residues, from the cysteine through the phenylalanine. Here the CDR3 DNA is all that survives: 51 bases in frame from base 1. V loses 4 bases at its end and J loses 7 bases; junction bases beyond the gene matches: 13. The germline V gene (reference sequence) gives CDR1 as SGHNT and CDR2 as YYREEE. The sequence derives from a human donor with classical Hodgkin lymphoma. The input for sequencing was peripheral blood mononuclear cells (PBMCs), taken before the fourth cycle of nivolumab. The rearrangement joined TRBV5-4 to TRBJ2-4; TRBD2 agrees with 11 junctional bases. This receptor carries the CDR3 CASSIDSGGALGNIQYF. The nucleotide sequence reads TGTGCCAGCAGCATTGATAGCGGGGGGGCTTTAGGGAACATTCAGTACTTC.